Below, 9 T cell receptor beta chains from the same sample are listed, as sequenced in a study of shared clonotypes between healthy human individuals. Using immunoSEQ multiplex PCR, the repertoire was profiled, and TCRdb retains in-frame clones only, with some absent. The data hold 2 million to 2.5 million clones, with under 95% observed a single time. It was CD45RO-negative cells, positively selected for CCR7, that made up naive CD8 cells, with terminally differentiated effector memory CD45RA+ cells excluded. Sequencing input: naive CD8+ T cells from PBMCs. These TCRs come from a man aged 18 to 30 in good health. Some clones in this sample may be carry-over from other donors' samples.

CDR3 amino acids: CASSFLRERTYNEQFF. The DNA for the CDR3 is TGTGCCAGCAGCTTTTTGCGGGAGAGGACCTACAATGAGCAGTTCTTC. The chain couples TRBV11-1 to TRBJ2-1, with 7 positions matching TRBD2. This CDR3 comprises 16 residues. Germline V gene sequence: CDR1 SGHAT, CDR2 FQDESV (reference sequence). The junction had 7 bases not matched to a gene; V was cut back by 3 bases and J by 2 bases.

The chain recombines TRBV9 with TRBJ2-3; no firm D call. Per germline, CDR1 SGDLS and CDR2 YYNGEE. V lost 7 bases and J 5 bases, leaving 5 bases between the germline ends. This CDR3 spans 10 amino acids. The CDR3, as DNA: TGTGCCAGCGAAGGAGATACGCAGTATTTT. Protein product: CASEGDTQYF.

The chain joins TRBV9 to TRBJ2-5; possible D gene TRBD1, 6 bases. Trimming stripped 4 bases from V and 1 base from J, with 14 bases between. Germline CDR1 and CDR2: SGDLS and YYNGEE. CDR3 length: 15 amino acids. CDR3 nucleotides: TGTGCCAGCAGCCCAATCACAGGGACCCAAGAGACCCAGTACTTC. Translation gives CASSPITGTQETQYF.

The chain joins TRBV19 to TRBJ2-5, with 7 bases that match TRBD1. The CDR3 spans 13 residues. In germline, CDR1 is LNHDA, CDR2 SQIVND (reference sequence). The ends lost 6 bases at V and 3 bases at J; junction bases unmatched: 4. The DNA of the CDR3 is TGTGCCAGTAGCCACGACAGGGAAGAGACCCAGTACTTC. This sequence encodes CASSHDREETQYF.

V and J are TRBV19 and TRBJ2-7; weak D call: TRBD1 (6 bases). CDR1 is LNHDA and CDR2 is SQIVND in the germline V gene (reference sequence). V dropped 3 bases and J dropped 2 bases, with 17 bases sitting between them. CDR3 length equals 16 residues. The CDR3 is CASSMRFGAGAYEQYF. The CDR3 DNA reads as TGTGCCAGTAGTATGAGGTTTGGGGCAGGGGCCTACGAGCAGTACTTC.

The rearrangement links TRBV5-6 to TRBJ1-1, with TRBD1 identical over 8 bases. The CDR3 length is 15 residues. Germline trimming cut 4 bases from V and 1 base from J; bases unmatched to any gene: 6. Germline lookup yields CDR1 SGHDT and CDR2 YYEEEE. This CDR3 is CASSAQGAGNTEAFF. CDR3 bases: TGTGCCAGCAGCGCCCAGGGGGCTGGGAACACTGAAGCTTTCTTT. Looking up the rest from reference TRBV5-6 and TRBJ1-1 gives the full variable domain: DAGVTQSPTHLIKTRGQQVTLRCSPKSGHDTVSWYQQALGQGPQFIFQYYEEEERQRGNFPDRFSGHQFPNYSSELNVNALLLGDSALYLCASSAQGAGNTEAFFGQGTRLTVV.

This sequence joins TRBV19 and TRBJ2-3, with D possibly called TRBD1 or TRBD2 (5 bases each). V gave up 1 base and J gave up 0 bases, with 14 bases separating them. The CDR3 runs to 17 residues. The germline V gene has CDR1 LNHDA and CDR2 SQIVND (reference sequence). The CDR3 region is CASSIGPGRPSTDTQYF. CDR3 nucleotides: TGTGCCAGTAGTATAGGCCCGGGACGGCCTAGCACAGATACGCAGTATTTT.

The V call is TRBV7-9, the J call TRBJ2-2, with 7 bases fitting TRBD2. The V gene's germline CDR1 is SEHNR and CDR2 FQNEAQ (reference sequence). This CDR3 is 15 amino acids long. With 3 bases clipped from V and 2 bases from J, the junction kept 3 bases outside the gene matches. The chain's CDR3 is CASSFASGNTGELFF. The CDR3 coding sequence is TGTGCCAGCAGCTTCGCTAGCGGAAACACCGGGGAGCTGTTTTTT. The variable domain in full, completed from reference TRBV7-9 and TRBJ2-2, reads DTGVSQNPRHKITKRGQNVTFRCDPISEHNRLYWYRQTLGQGPEFLTYFQNEAQLEKSRLLSDRFSAERPKGSFSTLEIQRTEQGDSAMYLCASSFASGNTGELFFGEGSRLTVL.

The J gene is TRBJ2-1, the V gene TRBV5-6; a possible D gene is TRBD1 (6 bases). Germline CDR1 is SGHDT and CDR2 is YYEEEE. V dropped 4 bases and J dropped 5 bases, with 10 bases sitting between them. CDR3 length: 13 amino acids. CDR3 nucleotides: TGTGCCAGCAGCCCCAGGGGCCACAATGAGCAGTTCTTC. It specifies CASSPRGHNEQFF. Drawing the rest from reference TRBV5-6 and TRBJ2-1, the complete variable domain is DAGVTQSPTHLIKTRGQQVTLRCSPKSGHDTVSWYQQALGQGPQFIFQYYEEEERQRGNFPDRFSGHQFPNYSSELNVNALLLGDSALYLCASSPRGHNEQFFGPGTRLTVL.